This is a list of T cell receptor beta chains from one sample in a study of metastatic and nonmetastatic thyroid tumors. TCRdb reprocessed the PCR reads using MiXCR. The sample carries roughly 58,000 clones, under 5% recorded once. The sequenced sample consisted of blood. These receptors originate from a female donor with papillary thyroid cancer or a benign thyroid nodule (not recorded which). Some clones in this sample may be carry-over from other donors' samples. CDR3s include the opening cysteine and the closing phenylalanine or tryptophan. D genes are given only for firm matches. Clone size, where shown, is once, few, many, or a class for clones that have expanded.

v_gene	d_gene	j_gene	abundance	CDR3nt	CDR3aa
TRBV20-1	-	TRBJ2-7	few	TGCAGTGCTAGAGATTTGGGGCAGAACGACTACGAGCAGTACTTC	CSARDLGQNDYEQYF
TRBV28	-	TRBJ1-2	few	TGTGCCAGCAGTTCCCCGGGCAGTAACTATGGCTACACCTTC	CASSSPGSNYGYTF
TRBV5-1	-	TRBJ1-5	few	TGCGCCAGCAGCTTGGGGCAGGGACATCAGCCCCAGCATTTT	CASSLGQGHQPQHF
TRBV10-3	-	TRBJ2-7	many	TGTGCCATCAGTGTCGGGGCAGGCCCCGAGCAGTACTTC	CAISVGAGPEQYF
TRBV19	-	TRBJ2-1	-	TGTGCCAGTAGTTGGGATCAGGCGGCTGGAGGGGCGCAGTTCTTC	CASSWDQAAGGAQFF
TRBV27	-	TRBJ1-2	many	TGTGCCAGCAGACCATGGGGTTTGGGCTATGGCTACACCTTC	CASRPWGLGYGYTF
TRBV18	TRBD1	TRBJ1-4	-	TGTGCCAGCTCACCTGACAGGGCCCCAACTAACGAAAAACTGTTTTTT	CASSPDRAPTNEKLFF
TRBV28	-	TRBJ2-1	many	TGTGCCAGCAGCTCCATGGGGGGGGCCTCCTACAATGAGCAGTTCTTC	CASSSMGGASYNEQFF
TRBV5-6	TRBD2	TRBJ2-5	many	TGTGCCAGCAGCGCGAGACTAGCGGGAGTCCAAGAGACCCAGTACTTC	CASSARLAGVQETQYF
TRBV5-8	TRBD1	TRBJ1-2	many	TGTGCCAGCAGCCGGACAGGGACGGGAGACTACACCTTC	CASSRTGTGDYTF
TRBV7-2	-	TRBJ2-2	few	TGTGCCAGCAGCTTAGAGACTCTGGGCACCGGGGAGCTGTTTTTT	CASSLETLGTGELFF
TRBV27	TRBD1	TRBJ2-3	many	TGTGCCAGCAGTCGGGACAGACCTAGCACAGATACGCAGTATTTT	CASSRDRPSTDTQYF
TRBV18	-	TRBJ2-1	-	TGTGCCAGCTCACTCCCGGTCGGTCAGGGAGACTACAATGAGCAGTTCTTC	CASSLPVGQGDYNEQFF
TRBV5-1	-	TRBJ2-1	few	TGCGCCAGCAGCGGACAGTCCTACAACGATCAGTTCTTC	CASSGQSYNDQFF
TRBV4-3	TRBD2	TRBJ2-3	few	TGCGCCAGCAGCCAAGATCAGAGGACTAGCGGCACAGATACGCAGTATTTT	CASSQDQRTSGTDTQYF
TRBV6-1	-	TRBJ2-1	-	TGTGCCAGCAGCCAAAAACCCTCCGGGACCAATGAGCAGTTCTTC	CASSQKPSGTNEQFF
TRBV7-9	-	TRBJ2-2	few	TGTGCCAGCAGCCTACAGGGATCGAACACCGGGGAGCTGTTTTTT	CASSLQGSNTGELFF
TRBV24-1	-	TRBJ1-5	many	TGTGCCACCAGTTCGAGTACCGTCCTTAGCAATCAGCCCCAGCATTTT	CATSSSTVLSNQPQHF
TRBV20-1	TRBD2	TRBJ2-1	-	TGCAGTGCTGACAGACCCCTAGCGGGAGTTAGCAATGAGCAGTTCTTC	CSADRPLAGVSNEQFF
TRBV2	TRBD2	TRBJ2-1	-	TGTGCCTCAAGCGGGGGGCAGGATGAGCAGTTCTTC	CASSGGQDEQFF
TRBV5-1	-	TRBJ2-5	few	TGCGCCAGCATCTTGGGTGGGAAACAAGAGACCCAGTACTTC	CASILGGKQETQYF
TRBV7-8	-	TRBJ1-1	many	TGTGCCAGCAGCTTAGTCGGGGGGAACACTGAAGCTTTCTTT	CASSLVGGNTEAFF
TRBV3-1	-	TRBJ2-2	many	TGTGCCAGCAGAGGACAAGGCACCGGGGAGCTGTTTTTT	CASRGQGTGELFF
TRBV6-1	TRBD1	TRBJ2-2	few	TGTGCCAGCACCATGACAGGGGCAACGGCCGGGGAGCTGTTTTTT	CASTMTGATAGELFF
TRBV2	-	TRBJ1-2	many	TGTGCCAGGGGGGGGTTGGGGTATGGCTACACCTTC	CARGGLGYGYTF
TRBV6-1	-	TRBJ1-1	few	TGTGCCAACAACCGACTGGGTAACACTGAAGCTTTCTTT	CANNRLGNTEAFF
TRBV2	TRBD2	TRBJ2-3	many	TGTGCCAGCATTGATGTTGCTAGCGGTCGACCAGATACGCAGTATTTT	CASIDVASGRPDTQYF
TRBV28	TRBD2	TRBJ2-7	-	TGTGCCAGCAGTTTATCGCTAGCGGGACTAAGGTCCTACGAGCAGTACTTC	CASSLSLAGLRSYEQYF
TRBV5-6	TRBD2	TRBJ2-7	many	TGTGCCAGCAGCTTCAGGACTAGCGGGAGGGGGCCAGTTGTCGAGCAGTACTTC	CASSFRTSGRGPVVEQYF
TRBV6-5	-	TRBJ2-2	-	TGTGCCAGTAGTTACCGTCCAGGCGGTGAGCTGTTTTTT	CASSYRPGGELFF
TRBV18	-	TRBJ1-3	few	TGTGCCAGCTCACCGGGGGGCTCTGGAAACACCATATATTTT	CASSPGGSGNTIYF
TRBV28	-	TRBJ1-2	many	TGTGCCAGCAGTAATACCGGGACTGACTATGGCTACACCTTC	CASSNTGTDYGYTF
TRBV7-9	TRBD1	TRBJ1-5	many	TGTGCCAGCAGCGCGACAGGGGGGGGCAATCAGCCCCAGCATTTT	CASSATGGGNQPQHF
TRBV27	-	TRBJ1-2	few	TGTGCCAGCAGTCTTAGATGTGGTCCAGTGGGCTGTTATGGCTACACCTTC	CASSLRCGPVGCYGYTF
TRBV19	-	TRBJ2-1	many	TGTGCCAGTAGTATTGGGAGGAGCTCCTACAATGAGCAGTTCTTC	CASSIGRSSYNEQFF
TRBV6-4	-	TRBJ1-1	-	TGTGCCAGCAGTAAGGAGGGGATCACTGAAGCTTTCTTT	CASSKEGITEAFF
TRBV15	TRBD1	TRBJ2-3	few	TGTACCACCAGCAGAGAGGGGTTGAGGACAGGGGACGAGTGGAGCACAGATACGCAGTATTTT	CTTSREGLRTGDEWSTDTQYF
TRBV29-1	-	TRBJ2-2	many	TGCAGCGTTGAAGGCGAGATGAACACCGGGGAGCTGTTTTTT	CSVEGEMNTGELFF
TRBV9	-	TRBJ2-5	-	TGTGCCAGCAGCGCCTCCGGGGAGACCCAGTACTTC	CASSASGETQYF
TRBV20-1	-	TRBJ2-7	many	TGCAGTGCTCGAATAGCAGGGCCCTACGAGCAGTACTTC	CSARIAGPYEQYF